This is a list of T cell receptor beta chains from one sample in a study of glioma-infiltrating T cells after dendritic cell vaccination. The method was immunoSEQ multiplex PCR; TCRdb's version includes in-frame clones alone and lacks a portion of them. The sample contains more than 45,000 clones, just under 85% of which appear only once. The sample here was blood, taken after dendritic cell vaccination. The receptors come from a human donor with glioblastoma. Each CDR3 is given with its conserved first and last residue. The D gene is left open where the match is weak. Clone size is shown for a subset of rows, as once, few, many or a class of expanded clone.

d_gene	abundance	v_gene	j_gene	CDR3aa	CDR3nt
TRBD1	NA	TRBV18	TRBJ1-4	CASSRDRGNEKLFF	TGTGCCAGCTCTCGTGACAGGGGTAATGAAAAACTGTTTTTT
TRBD2	NA	TRBV5-1	TRBJ2-2	CASSVAGGPYAELFF	TGCGCCAGCAGCGTAGCGGGGGGGCCATACGCGGAGCTGTTTTTT
TRBD2	NA	TRBV5-1	TRBJ2-7	CASSISGLSSYEQYF	TGCGCCAGCTCCATTAGCGGGCTCTCCTCCTACGAGCAGTACTTC
NA	NA	TRBV19	TRBJ1-5	CASSTQRGAYNQPQHF	TGTGCCAGTAGTACGCAACGGGGAGCCTACAATCAGCCCCAGCATTTT
NA	NA	TRBV18	TRBJ1-6	CASSRNRQSWGPLHF	TGTGCCAGCTCACGGAACCGACAGTCTTGGGGCCCCCTCCACTTT
TRBD2	NA	TRBV6-1	TRBJ2-1	CASSEDGGAYNEQFF	TGTGCCAGCAGTGAAGACGGGGGGGCTTACAATGAGCAGTTCTTC
NA	NA	TRBV30	TRBJ1-2	CAWTGYYGYTF	TGTGCCTGGACAGGGTACTATGGCTACACCTTC
TRBD1	once	TRBV10-3	TRBJ2-3	CAISRTGPHTDTQYF	TGTGCCATCAGTAGGACAGGGCCCCACACAGATACGCAGTATTTT
NA	NA	TRBV7-2	TRBJ2-1	CASSLVAGSSYNEQFF	TGTGCCAGCAGCTTAGTGGCGGGGAGCTCCTACAATGAGCAGTTCTTC
NA	NA	TRBV7-8	TRBJ2-3	CASSPSRGSDTQYF	TGTGCCAGCAGCCCAAGCCGGGGGTCAGATACGCAGTATTTT
NA	NA	TRBV30	TRBJ2-7	CAWSLKGGGGYEQYF	TGTGCCTGGAGTCTAAAGGGAGGGGGTGGCTACGAGCAGTACTTC
NA	few	TRBV6-5	TRBJ1-6	CASTPAGGDNSPLHF	TGTGCCAGCACTCCAGCAGGCGGGGATAATTCACCCCTCCACTTT
TRBD1	few	TRBV7-6	TRBJ2-3	CASSLYPGQGFSSGTDTQYF	TGTGCCAGCAGCTTATACCCGGGACAGGGTTTTTCAAGCGGCACAGATACGCAGTATTTT
TRBD2	once	TRBV4-1	TRBJ2-5	CASSRTSGGASETQYF	TGCGCCAGCAGCCGGACTAGCGGGGGGGCCAGTGAGACCCAGTACTTC
NA	few	TRBV6-5	TRBJ2-2	CASSLRGGITGELFF	TGTGCCAGCAGTTTAAGGGGGGGAATCACCGGGGAGCTGTTTTTT
NA	NA	TRBV6-1	TRBJ2-5	CASSEVQGLEKETQYF	TGTGCCAGCAGTGAAGTTCAGGGACTGGAGAAAGAGACCCAGTACTTC
TRBD2	NA	TRBV5-6	TRBJ2-2	CASSSGTSGGGELFF	TGTGCCAGCAGCTCCGGGACTAGCGGGGGTGGGGAGCTGTTTTTT
TRBD1	few	TRBV2	TRBJ1-4	CASRKFRDRNEKLFF	TGTGCCAGCAGAAAGTTTCGGGACAGGAATGAAAAACTGTTTTTT
NA	NA	TRBV5-4	TRBJ2-7	CASSSSSYEQYF	TGTGCCAGCAGCTCGAGCTCCTACGAGCAGTACTTC
TRBD1	NA	TRBV6-5	TRBJ2-7	CASSQDRGKYEQYF	TGTGCCAGCAGTCAAGACAGGGGAAAGTACGAGCAGTACTTC
NA	NA	TRBV6-1	TRBJ1-2	CASSPFETAYGYTF	TGTGCCAGCAGTCCCTTTGAGACAGCTTATGGCTACACCTTC
NA	many	TRBV4-3	TRBJ1-1	CASSLHHEEGTEAFF	TGCGCCAGCAGCCTGCACCACGAGGAGGGAACTGAAGCTTTCTTT